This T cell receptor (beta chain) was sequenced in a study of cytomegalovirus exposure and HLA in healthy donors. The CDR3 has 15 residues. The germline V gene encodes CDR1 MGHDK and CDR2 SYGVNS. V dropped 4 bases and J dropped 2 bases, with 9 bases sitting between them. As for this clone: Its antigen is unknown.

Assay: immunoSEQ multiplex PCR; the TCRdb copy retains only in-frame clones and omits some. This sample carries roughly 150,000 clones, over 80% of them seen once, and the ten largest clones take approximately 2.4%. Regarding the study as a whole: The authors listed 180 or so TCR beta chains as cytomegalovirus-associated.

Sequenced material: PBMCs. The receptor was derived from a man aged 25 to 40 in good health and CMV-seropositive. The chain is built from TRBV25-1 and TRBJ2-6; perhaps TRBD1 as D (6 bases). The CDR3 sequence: CASSGAGAGANVLTF. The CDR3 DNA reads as TGTGCCAGCAGTGGGGCAGGGGCTGGGGCCAACGTCCTGACTTTC.